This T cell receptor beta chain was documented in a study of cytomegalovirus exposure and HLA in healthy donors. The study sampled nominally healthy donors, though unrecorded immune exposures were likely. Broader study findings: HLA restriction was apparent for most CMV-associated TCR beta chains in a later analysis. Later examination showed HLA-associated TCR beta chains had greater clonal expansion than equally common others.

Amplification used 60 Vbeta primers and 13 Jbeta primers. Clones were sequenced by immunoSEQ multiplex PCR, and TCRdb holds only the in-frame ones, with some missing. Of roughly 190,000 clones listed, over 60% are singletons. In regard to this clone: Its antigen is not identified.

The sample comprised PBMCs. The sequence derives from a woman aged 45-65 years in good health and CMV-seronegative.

Here the CDR3 DNA reads TGTGCCAGCAGTCCACCCGGGACAGGGACAATTGGGTATGGCTACACCTTC. It codes for CASSPPGTGTIGYGYTF. The genes are TRBV28 and TRBJ1-2; 9 nucleotides align to TRBD1. The germline V gene encodes CDR1 MDHEN and CDR2 SYDVKM. Trimming took 5 bases from V and 5 from J; bases not matched to a gene: 15. The CDR3 runs to 17 residues.